This T cell receptor beta chain is from a study of control samples from healthy donors and cancer patients (TCRdb year 2020). Looking up the germline V gene (reference sequence) yields CDR1 GTSNPN and CDR2 SVGIG. Trimming removed 2 bases from V and 4 bases from J, leaving 16 bases between the germline ends. Spanning cysteine to phenylalanine, the CDR3 consists of 15 amino acids. The kept DNA is CDR3 alone, 45 bases in frame from the first base. Library generation was performed with the immunoSEQ multiplex PCR assay. Imported from immuneACCESS, the table was reduced by TCRdb to in-frame sequences with V and J called. These copies leave out some clones; in studies compared against another copy, an unresolved V gene accounts for under half, and the cause of the remainder is not known. Counted in this sample were under 110,000 clones; roughly 90% of them appeared once. The top ten clonotypes cover about 8% of the sample.

For this clone: This receptor's antigen is unknown. No base-level quality is on record; no much larger clone is a single base apart.

This sequence originates from a man aged 30-40 years in good health. Sequenced input: blood. The sequence is built from TRBV30 and TRBJ2-3; a tentative D match to TRBD1 spans 5 bases. The CDR3 protein is CAWSSTASPPDTQYF. The DNA sequence is as follows: TGTGCCTGGAGTTCGACAGCCTCCCCCCCAGATACGCAGTATTTT.